This paragraph covers one TCR beta chain sequence. Its target is unknown. These data are taken from a study of blood T cells in healthy people across ages. V shed 4 bases and J 3 bases; nucleotides not matched to a gene: 9. Germline values: CDR1 SEHNR, CDR2 FQNEAQ (reference sequence). This CDR3 region has 16 residues. Healthy Russian Caucasian donors spanned ages roughly 6 to 90 years. The use of a sample-barcoded 5' primer and a J-beta primer mix characterized a second PCR of roughly 7 to 11 cycles. A 12-random-nucleotide template-switch adaptor tagged each cDNA molecule. TCRdb fed the 5' RACE reads into MiXCR, producing one record per CDR3 protein. Here the sample spans around 1.5 million distinct CDR3 sequences, roughly 40% being singletons. Study outcomes and limitations: Per million T cells, TCR beta diversity dropped roughly linearly as age increased. Leaving the PBMCs unsorted stopped any conclusive comparison of naive versus antigen-experienced cells.

The receptor was derived from a woman between 18 and 29 years old in good health. The rearrangement joins TRBV7-9 to TRBJ1-3; TRBD1 aligns across 7 bases. Material: blood. The CDR3 spells CASSSHDRAIGNTIYF. The CDR3 DNA reads as TGTGCCAGCAGCTCCCACGACAGGGCTATTGGAAACACCATATATTTT. The variable domain in full, with the rest retrieved from reference TRBV7-9 and TRBJ1-3, is DTGVSQNPRHKITKRGQNVTFRCDPISEHNRLYWYRQTLGQGPEFLTYFQNEAQLEKSRLLSDRFSAERPKGSFSTLEIQRTEQGDSAMYLCASSSHDRAIGNTIYFGEGSWLTVV.